Listed below are T cell receptor beta chains from one sample, sequenced in a study of blood T cell repertoires in COVID-19. TCRdb's table, derived via immunoSEQ multiplex PCR, lists solely in-frame clones and lacks some. The table records about 110,000 clones, roughly 80% of them present only once. Sequenced material: peripheral blood. The receptors were sampled from a woman between 35 and 50 years old with acute or convalescent COVID-19. CDR3s include the opening cysteine and the closing phenylalanine or tryptophan. The order of the fields is J gene, D gene, V gene, clone size, CDR3 DNA, CDR3 protein. A D gene is named only where the DNA matches it firmly. Some rows mark clone size as missing; the rest say once, few, many or name a class of expanded clone.

J gene: TRBJ1-3
D gene: TRBD1
V gene: TRBV4-2
clone size: -
CDR3 DNA: TGTGCCAGCAGCCAAGATCCCGCCGGGACAGAGCCTATTTCTGGAAACACCATATATTTT
CDR3 protein: CASSQDPAGTEPISGNTIYF

J gene: TRBJ2-2
D gene: -
V gene: TRBV11-2
clone size: -
CDR3 DNA: TGTGCCAGCAGCCGGATGAGGGGGGAGCTGTTTTTT
CDR3 protein: CASSRMRGELFF

J gene: TRBJ1-4
D gene: -
V gene: TRBV18
clone size: -
CDR3 DNA: TGTGCCAGCTCACCGTTCACGGAGGGCGAAAAACTGTTTTTT
CDR3 protein: CASSPFTEGEKLFF

J gene: TRBJ2-3
D gene: TRBD2
V gene: TRBV7-2
clone size: -
CDR3 DNA: TGTGCCAGCAGCTTAGGCAGGACTAGTACCACAGATACGCAGTATTTT
CDR3 protein: CASSLGRTSTTDTQYF

J gene: TRBJ1-2
D gene: TRBD1
V gene: TRBV3-1/TRBV3-2
clone size: -
CDR3 DNA: TGTGCCAGCAGCCAGGCTCCAGGGGGTGACTATGGCTACACCTTC
CDR3 protein: CASSQAPGGDYGYTF

J gene: TRBJ2-1
D gene: TRBD1
V gene: TRBV24-1
clone size: -
CDR3 DNA: TGTGCCACCAGTGTGACAGGGGGCTCCTACAATGAGCAGTTCTTC
CDR3 protein: CATSVTGGSYNEQFF

J gene: TRBJ2-7
D gene: -
V gene: TRBV4-1
clone size: -
CDR3 DNA: TGCGCCAGCAGCCATGTGGCCCTTACGCTTTGGTACGAGCAGTACTTC
CDR3 protein: CASSHVALTLWYEQYF

J gene: TRBJ2-7
D gene: -
V gene: TRBV5-1
clone size: -
CDR3 DNA: TGCGCCAGCAGCTTGGGGACAGGGAGGGATAGCGAGCAGTACTTC
CDR3 protein: CASSLGTGRDSEQYF

J gene: TRBJ2-7
D gene: TRBD1
V gene: TRBV6-4
clone size: -
CDR3 DNA: TGTGCCAGGTACCGGGACAGGGCCCACGAGCAGTACTTC
CDR3 protein: CARYRDRAHEQYF

J gene: TRBJ1-1
D gene: TRBD1
V gene: TRBV6-5
clone size: once
CDR3 DNA: TGTGCCAGCAACCCAGGGGGGCGCGGAACTGAAGCTTTCTTT
CDR3 protein: CASNPGGRGTEAFF

J gene: TRBJ2-3
D gene: TRBD1
V gene: TRBV5-8
clone size: -
CDR3 DNA: TGTGCCAGCAGCTTGGCTTGGACAGGGGCGGCAGATACGCAGTATTTT
CDR3 protein: CASSLAWTGAADTQYF

J gene: TRBJ2-5
D gene: TRBD1
V gene: TRBV6-5
clone size: -
CDR3 DNA: TGTGCCAGCTCTACAGGGGGAGAGACCCAGTACTTC
CDR3 protein: CASSTGGETQYF

J gene: TRBJ2-6
D gene: -
V gene: TRBV6-2/TRBV6-3
clone size: -
CDR3 DNA: TGTGCCAGCAGCCCCCACCGAGCCGCAGGAAACGTCCTGACTTTC
CDR3 protein: CASSPHRAAGNVLTF

J gene: TRBJ2-2
D gene: TRBD1
V gene: TRBV6-6
clone size: -
CDR3 DNA: TGTGCCAGCAGCCTCGACAGGGGGAACACCGGGGAGCTGTTTTTT
CDR3 protein: CASSLDRGNTGELFF

J gene: TRBJ1-3
D gene: -
V gene: TRBV7-7
clone size: -
CDR3 DNA: TGTGCCAGCAGCCCGGGGGCTGGAAACACCATATATTTT
CDR3 protein: CASSPGAGNTIYF

J gene: TRBJ1-1
D gene: TRBD1
V gene: TRBV5-4
clone size: -
CDR3 DNA: TGTGCCAGCACCCCTAACAGGGGGAACACTGAAGCTTTCTTT
CDR3 protein: CASTPNRGNTEAFF

J gene: TRBJ2-7
D gene: -
V gene: TRBV5-6
clone size: -
CDR3 DNA: TGTGCCAGCAGCTTGGTAAGCGGTTCCTACGAGCAGTACTTC
CDR3 protein: CASSLVSGSYEQYF

J gene: TRBJ2-7
D gene: -
V gene: TRBV12-5
clone size: once
CDR3 DNA: TGTGCTAGTGGCAGGGGCAATTACGAGCAGTACTTC
CDR3 protein: CASGRGNYEQYF

J gene: TRBJ2-4
D gene: TRBD1
V gene: TRBV30
clone size: -
CDR3 DNA: TGTGCCTGGAGTGTAAGGGGACAGGGGGCCAAAAACATTCAGTACTTC
CDR3 protein: CAWSVRGQGAKNIQYF

J gene: TRBJ2-1
D gene: -
V gene: TRBV7-7
clone size: once
CDR3 DNA: TGTGCCAGCAGCTTAGGGTCAGGGGACTCCTACAATGAGCAGTTCTTC
CDR3 protein: CASSLGSGDSYNEQFF

J gene: TRBJ2-5
D gene: -
V gene: TRBV11-1
clone size: -
CDR3 DNA: TGTGCCAGCAGCGAACGGACTAAACAAGAGACCCAGTACTTC
CDR3 protein: CASSERTKQETQYF

J gene: TRBJ2-3
D gene: -
V gene: TRBV11-2
clone size: -
CDR3 DNA: TGTGCCAGCAGCTTAGAGTCCCCTACTAGCACAGATACGCAGTATTTT
CDR3 protein: CASSLESPTSTDTQYF

J gene: TRBJ2-7
D gene: -
V gene: TRBV11-2
clone size: -
CDR3 DNA: TGTGCCAGCAGCCGCCGGGACTACGAGCAGTACTTC
CDR3 protein: CASSRRDYEQYF

J gene: TRBJ2-1
D gene: -
V gene: TRBV5-6
clone size: -
CDR3 DNA: TGTGCCAGCAGCTCCCGTAGGGGTGAGCAGTTCTTC
CDR3 protein: CASSSRRGEQFF

J gene: TRBJ2-4
D gene: -
V gene: TRBV9
clone size: -
CDR3 DNA: TGTGCCAGCAGCGTAGGGGAGGGGGACATTCAGTACTTC
CDR3 protein: CASSVGEGDIQYF

J gene: TRBJ1-1
D gene: -
V gene: TRBV21-1
clone size: -
CDR3 DNA: TGTGCCAGCAGCAAAGAGGGACAGAACACTGAAGCTTTCTTT
CDR3 protein: CASSKEGQNTEAFF

J gene: TRBJ2-3
D gene: TRBD1
V gene: TRBV5-4
clone size: -
CDR3 DNA: TGTGCCAGCAGCTTAGCCGGGACAGGGCGGTCGGATACGCAGTATTTT
CDR3 protein: CASSLAGTGRSDTQYF

J gene: TRBJ2-1
D gene: TRBD2
V gene: TRBV12-3/TRBV12-4
clone size: few
CDR3 DNA: TGTGCCAGCAGTCTCGGGACTAGCCTGTTCTTC
CDR3 protein: CASSLGTSLFF

J gene: TRBJ1-2
D gene: -
V gene: TRBV19
clone size: -
CDR3 DNA: TGTGCCAGTCAAAGGTCGGGGGTTACTAACTATGGCTACACCTTC
CDR3 protein: CASQRSGVTNYGYTF

J gene: TRBJ1-1
D gene: -
V gene: TRBV2
clone size: once
CDR3 DNA: TGTGCCAGCATGCGGGACTTTCTCCTGGGAGCTTTCTTT
CDR3 protein: CASMRDFLLGAFF

J gene: TRBJ1-6
D gene: TRBD1
V gene: TRBV19
clone size: -
CDR3 DNA: TGTGCCAGTAGTATAGCCGGGACAGGGGATTCACCCCTCCACTTT
CDR3 protein: CASSIAGTGDSPLHF

J gene: TRBJ2-3
D gene: -
V gene: TRBV3-1/TRBV3-2
clone size: -
CDR3 DNA: TGTGCCAGCAGCCGACGGACAAACACAGATACGCAGTATTTT
CDR3 protein: CASSRRTNTDTQYF

J gene: TRBJ2-7
D gene: -
V gene: TRBV3-1/TRBV3-2
clone size: -
CDR3 DNA: TGTGCCAGCAGCCAATCGGTCCTAGGCGAGCAGTACTTC
CDR3 protein: CASSQSVLGEQYF

J gene: TRBJ1-5
D gene: -
V gene: TRBV7-9
clone size: -
CDR3 DNA: TGTGCCAGCAGCGATGACAGTGGCAATCAGCCCCAGCATTTT
CDR3 protein: CASSDDSGNQPQHF

J gene: TRBJ1-1
D gene: TRBD1
V gene: TRBV15
clone size: -
CDR3 DNA: TGTGCCACCAGAGGGGACAGGTGGTCCGGTGAAGCTTTCTTT
CDR3 protein: CATRGDRWSGEAFF

J gene: TRBJ1-6
D gene: -
V gene: TRBV27
clone size: -
CDR3 DNA: TGTGCCAGCAGTTTCAGGAATTCACCCCTCCACTTT
CDR3 protein: CASSFRNSPLHF

J gene: TRBJ2-2
D gene: TRBD1
V gene: TRBV5-4
clone size: -
CDR3 DNA: TGTGCCAGCAGAAAGGACAGGTCGAAGGCCGGGGAGCTGTTTTTT
CDR3 protein: CASRKDRSKAGELFF

J gene: TRBJ2-1
D gene: TRBD2
V gene: TRBV18
clone size: few
CDR3 DNA: TGTGCCAGCTCACCCAAACGGACTAGCGGGGTCTCCTACAATGAGCAGTTCTTC
CDR3 protein: CASSPKRTSGVSYNEQFF

J gene: TRBJ1-6
D gene: -
V gene: TRBV30
clone size: -
CDR3 DNA: TGTGCCTGGAGTGTAATGGTCTCGGCCCACAGCTCCTATAATTCACCCCTCCACTTT
CDR3 protein: CAWSVMVSAHSSYNSPLHF

J gene: TRBJ2-3
D gene: -
V gene: TRBV7-9
clone size: -
CDR3 DNA: TGTGCCAGCAGCTTAAGTAGCGATACGCAGTATTTT
CDR3 protein: CASSLSSDTQYF

J gene: TRBJ2-6
D gene: TRBD1
V gene: TRBV11-3
clone size: -
CDR3 DNA: TGTGCCAGCAGCTCTACAGGGGGCGGTGGGGCCAACGTCCTGACTTTC
CDR3 protein: CASSSTGGGGANVLTF

J gene: TRBJ2-3
D gene: TRBD2
V gene: TRBV7-3
clone size: -
CDR3 DNA: TGTGCCAGCAGCTCCGGACTAGCGTCAGATACGCAGTATTTT
CDR3 protein: CASSSGLASDTQYF

J gene: TRBJ1-2
D gene: TRBD1
V gene: TRBV5-6
clone size: -
CDR3 DNA: TGTGCCAGCAGCTGGACAGGCCTTTATGGCTACACCTTC
CDR3 protein: CASSWTGLYGYTF

J gene: TRBJ2-1
D gene: TRBD1
V gene: TRBV7-9
clone size: few
CDR3 DNA: TGTGCCAGCCTCCGGGACAGGGGACAGGGGAATGAGCAGTTCTTC
CDR3 protein: CASLRDRGQGNEQFF

J gene: TRBJ1-4
D gene: -
V gene: TRBV12-3/TRBV12-4
clone size: -
CDR3 DNA: TGTGCCAGCAGTTTGAATGGACAAGGGAAACTGTTTTTT
CDR3 protein: CASSLNGQGKLFF

J gene: TRBJ2-7
D gene: TRBD2
V gene: TRBV19
clone size: -
CDR3 DNA: TGTGCCAGTAGTATTGCCGGGGGGGTCTACGAGCAGTACTTC
CDR3 protein: CASSIAGGVYEQYF

J gene: TRBJ2-1
D gene: TRBD1
V gene: TRBV7-3
clone size: -
CDR3 DNA: TGTGCCAGCAGCTTAATGGCGGTCGGTACAGGGGGCTACAATGAGCAGTTCTTC
CDR3 protein: CASSLMAVGTGGYNEQFF

J gene: TRBJ2-7
D gene: -
V gene: TRBV7-2
clone size: -
CDR3 DNA: TGTGCCAGCAGTCCAACAGACTACGAGCAGTACTTC
CDR3 protein: CASSPTDYEQYF

J gene: TRBJ2-7
D gene: -
V gene: TRBV4-3
clone size: -
CDR3 DNA: TGCGCCAGCAGCCGAGGCATTGCCTACGAGCAGTACTTC
CDR3 protein: CASSRGIAYEQYF

J gene: TRBJ2-1
D gene: TRBD1
V gene: TRBV4-1
clone size: -
CDR3 DNA: TGCGCCAGCAGCCAGGATACAGGGGGTGAGCAGTTCTTC
CDR3 protein: CASSQDTGGEQFF

J gene: TRBJ1-1
D gene: -
V gene: TRBV5-1
clone size: -
CDR3 DNA: TGCGCCAGCAGCTTGGCCGCGGCAGTCAGGAACACTGAAGCTTTCTTT
CDR3 protein: CASSLAAAVRNTEAFF

J gene: TRBJ2-5
D gene: TRBD2
V gene: TRBV15
clone size: -
CDR3 DNA: TGTGCCACCAGCAGAGAAGCCGGGACTAGAATCCTAGAGACCCAGTACTTC
CDR3 protein: CATSREAGTRILETQYF

J gene: TRBJ1-2
D gene: -
V gene: TRBV6-5
clone size: -
CDR3 DNA: TGTGCCAGCAGTTACCGGACCCTCAGGGGCGGCTACACCTTC
CDR3 protein: CASSYRTLRGGYTF

J gene: TRBJ1-2
D gene: TRBD1
V gene: TRBV5-6
clone size: once
CDR3 DNA: TGTGCCAGCAGCTTGGCGGGGACAGGGGGCTATGGCTACACCTTC
CDR3 protein: CASSLAGTGGYGYTF

J gene: TRBJ2-1
D gene: TRBD1
V gene: TRBV5-6
clone size: -
CDR3 DNA: TGTGCCAGCAGCCCGACCCCGACAGGGTCGAATGAGCAGTTCTTC
CDR3 protein: CASSPTPTGSNEQFF

J gene: TRBJ2-5
D gene: TRBD1
V gene: TRBV11-2
clone size: -
CDR3 DNA: TGTGCCAGCAGCTCTTGGGACAGGGGGCAAGAGACCCAGTACTTC
CDR3 protein: CASSSWDRGQETQYF